The sequence of this T cell receptor beta chain was determined in a study of CD8 T cells in Susac syndrome. RNA totalling about 0.45 to 1 ug underwent reverse transcription with random hexamers. A multiplex approach, immunoSEQ multiplex PCR, amplified TCR beta CDR3 across 54 Vbeta and 13 Jbeta. TCRdb itself ran the immunoSEQ multiplex PCR reads through MiXCR, one entry per CDR3 protein. The profile covers approximately 180,000 distinct CDR3 sequences, with approximately 95% appearing a single time and roughly 0.095% taken by the ten largest. Per germline, CDR1 DFQATT and CDR2 SNEGSKA (reference sequence). J was trimmed by 4 bases and V by 0 bases; bases with no gene match: 12. The CDR3 contains 16 residues.

The chain recombines TRBV20-1 with TRBJ2-7; TRBD1 matches at 7 bases. The clonotype originates from a human donor with multiple sclerosis. The specimen sequenced was CD4+ T cells from PBMCs. The CDR3 spells CSARDLRDRTLYEQYF. The CDR3, as DNA: TGCAGTGCTAGAGATCTTCGGGACAGAACCTTATACGAGCAGTACTTC.